This passage covers 22 T cell receptor beta chains from one sample sequenced in a study of blood T cell repertoires in COVID-19. Produced via immunoSEQ multiplex PCR; TCRdb's table is partial and in-frame only. The sample lists about 46,000 clones, about 88% occurring once. Sequencing was done on a sample of PBMCs or T cells enriched from blood (not recorded which). The receptor set was obtained from a woman aged 45 to 65 who had recovered from COVID-19.

The chain uses TRBV5-1 and TRBJ2-2; no firm D call. The germline V and J ends were trimmed by 4 bases and 1 base, with 20 bases remaining between them. Germline V gives CDR1 SGHRS, CDR2 YFSETQ. The CDR3 sequence is 18 residues long. The CDR3 here is CASSMTRISPGNTGELFF. As DNA, the CDR3 is TGCGCCAGCAGCATGACCCGCATTTCGCCAGGGAACACCGGGGAGCTGTTTTTT.

This chain uses TRBV30 with TRBJ1-4, with a weak D call TRBD1 (5 bases). Trimming stripped 0 bases from V and 6 bases from J, with 14 bases between. The CDR3 has 15 residues. Germline V gene sequence: CDR1 GTSNPN, CDR2 SVGIG (reference sequence). The CDR3: CAWSVGVDYYEKLFF. Here the CDR3 DNA reads TGTGCCTGGAGTGTAGGGGTGGATTATTATGAAAAACTGTTTTTT. The whole variable domain, filled in from reference TRBV30 and TRBJ1-4, reads SQTIHQWPATLVQPVGSPLSLECTVEGTSNPNLYWYRQAAGRGLQLLFYSVGIGQISSEVPQNLSASRPQDRQFILSSKKLLLSDSGFYLCAWSVGVDYYEKLFFGSGTQLSVL.

J is TRBJ2-6 and V is TRBV3-1 (or the pseudogene TRBV3-2); weak D call: TRBD1 (5 bases). Per germline, CDR1 LGHDT and CDR2 YNNKEL (reference sequence). Trimming removed 4 bases at V and 0 bases at J, with 19 bases between. The CDR3 is made up of 19 amino acids. Here the CDR3 reads CASSPRMGRKSSGANVLTF. CDR3 nucleotide sequence: TGTGCCAGCAGCCCGCGCATGGGGCGTAAGAGCTCTGGGGCCAACGTCCTGACTTTC.

V is TRBV4-3 and J is TRBJ1-5; possible D gene TRBD1, 5 bases. The CDR3 is 16 residues long. The germline CDR1 and CDR2 sequences are LGHNA and YSLEER. Trimming stripped 0 bases from V and 3 bases from J, with 12 bases between. Written as DNA, the CDR3 is TGCGCCAGCAGCCAAGAAGTAGGGGCGAACAATCAGCCCCAGCATTTT. Amino acids: CASSQEVGANNQPQHF.

As DNA, the CDR3 is TGTGCCAGCAGCTCTAGCTTTAATGGTCCACTAACCCATGGCTACACCTTC. Translated, it gives CASSSSFNGPLTHGYTF. This chain joins TRBV7-2 and TRBJ1-2; D is unclear. This CDR3 is 17 amino acids long. CDR1 is SGHTA and CDR2 is FQGNSA in the germline V gene. Between the trimmed V and J ends, which lost 4 bases and 6 bases, there was a span of 24 bases.

The chain couples TRBV29-1 to TRBJ1-4, with D perhaps TRBD1 (5 bases). The CDR3 covers 13 residues. With 6 bases removed from V and 0 bases from J, the gap between germline ends came to 8 bases. Germline V gene data show CDR1 as SQVTM and CDR2 as ANQGSEA. The CDR3 spells CSVDSSTNEKLFF. The CDR3 DNA reads as TGCAGCGTCGACAGCTCAACTAATGAAAAACTGTTTTTT.

The rearrangement uses TRBV5-5 and TRBJ1-6; D unclear. V shed 5 bases and J shed 8 bases, with 26 bases lying between them. This CDR3 contains 18 residues. Per germline, CDR1 SGHKS and CDR2 YYEKEE (reference sequence). The DNA of the CDR3 is TGTGCCAGCAGACTAGAAGAGCCTGGTGGGTATGAGGATTCACCCCTCCACTTT. It translates to CASRLEEPGGYEDSPLHF.

The V call is TRBV4-3, the J call TRBJ2-3; 7 bases fit TRBD2. The CDR3 spans 15 residues. Unmatched junction bases numbered 5, after V lost 0 bases and J lost 5 bases. The V gene's germline CDR1 is LGHNA and CDR2 YSLEER. CDR3 sequence: CASSQDRSGGDTQYF. The DNA for the CDR3 is TGCGCCAGCAGCCAAGATCGTTCGGGGGGAGATACGCAGTATTTT.

The gene calls are TRBV2 and TRBJ1-1; D remains ambiguous. The ends were cut back, 6 bases at V and 0 bases at J, with 11 bases in the middle. Per germline, CDR1 SNHLY and CDR2 FYNNEI. CDR3 length: 14 amino acids. The CDR3 loop is CASRGSPMNTEAFF. CDR3 coding DNA: TGTGCCAGCAGGGGCTCCCCAATGAACACTGAAGCTTTCTTT.

V gene TRBV7-2 combines with J gene TRBJ2-4; D is perhaps TRBD2 (6 bases). The CDR3 is 17 residues long. Germline V lookup: CDR1 SGHTA, CDR2 FQGNSA. Deletions cut 5 bases from V and 2 bases from J, with 19 bases between. The CDR3 is CASSQELAGRTKNIQYF. The DNA for the CDR3 is TGTGCCAGCAGCCAGGAGTTGGCAGGGAGGACCAAAAACATTCAGTACTTC.

This clone has only one observation. V and J are TRBV28 and TRBJ1-2; 10 positions agree with TRBD1. The germline CDR1 and CDR2 sequences are MDHEN and SYDVKM. The V gene end was trimmed by 6 bases and the J gene end by 1 base; junction bases not matched to a gene: 5. CDR3 length: 15 residues. The CDR3, as DNA: TGTGCCAGCAGACCCGGGACAGGGGTTAACTATGGCTACACCTTC. Residues: CASRPGTGVNYGYTF.

J is TRBJ2-1 and V is TRBV19; 8 positions agree with TRBD2. Germline loops: CDR1 LNHDA, CDR2 SQIVND (reference sequence). J lost 6 bases, V lost 4 bases, and 14 bases had no gene match. This CDR3 has 17 residues. The CDR3 DNA is TGTGCCAGTAGTAGATACCCCCCGGGACTAGTCTTCAATGAGCAGTTCTTC. It codes for CASSRYPPGLVFNEQFF.

This sequence joins TRBV28 and TRBJ1-4, with TRBD1 identical over 7 bases. The CDR3 has 13 amino acids. CDR1 and CDR2 from the germline V gene are MDHEN and SYDVKM. V gave up 6 bases and J gave up 5 bases; unmatched junction bases: 3. CDR3 sequence: CASSQGENEKLFF. The CDR3 DNA reads TGTGCCAGCAGCCAGGGGGAAAATGAAAAACTGTTTTTT.

The chain is built from TRBV29-1 and TRBJ2-1; possible D gene TRBD1, 6 bases. Germline CDR1 SQVTM, CDR2 ANQGSEA. The CDR3 extends over 12 amino acids. The V end lost 5 bases, the J end lost 10 bases, and 15 bases lay between the germline ends. The DNA for the CDR3 is TGCAGCGTTCCCGGGACAAAGGGAGAGCAGTTCTTC. This sequence encodes CSVPGTKGEQFF.

The rearrangement links TRBV5-1 to TRBJ2-5; TRBD2 aligns across 10 bases. The J segment lost 5 bases and the V segment lost 1 base, leaving 8 bases of the junction unmatched. The CDR3 is 16 residues long. CDR1 is SGHRS and CDR2 is YFSETQ in the germline V gene. CDR3 coding DNA: TGCGCCAGCAGCTTGAGCCCGGCTAGCGGGAGTGAGACCCAGTACTTC. Translating gives CASSLSPASGSETQYF.

The V gene is TRBV9, the J gene TRBJ2-5; 8 bases are shared with TRBD2. Germline V gene data show CDR1 as SGDLS and CDR2 as YYNGEE. Trimming took 1 base from V and 5 from J; bases not matched to a gene: 10. This CDR3 contains 16 residues. CDR3 coding DNA: TGTGCCAGCAGCGTACTGGGCGGGGGGCCTAAGGAGACCCAGTACTTC. Its protein product is CASSVLGGGPKETQYF.

This chain uses TRBV4-3 with TRBJ1-2; 7 bases agree with TRBD1. The CDR3 consists of 14 residues. The ends lost 4 bases at V and 4 bases at J; junction bases unmatched: 6. CDR1 is LGHNA, CDR2 YSLEER, per germline. The CDR3 DNA reads TGCGCCAGCAGCCCCAATACAGGGGCCTATGGCTACACCTTC. Protein product: CASSPNTGAYGYTF.

The chain employs TRBV12-3 or TRBV12-4 and TRBJ1-1; D is uncertain. The CDR3 sequence is 13 residues long. Between the trimmed V and J ends, which lost 1 base and 10 bases, there was a span of 13 bases. The CDR3: CASSLGERLGAFF. The CDR3 nucleotides are TGTGCCAGCAGTTTAGGGGAGAGGTTGGGAGCTTTCTTT.

The chain combines TRBV29-1 with TRBJ2-1, with 12 bases that match TRBD2. CDR3 length: 13 amino acids. CDR1 and CDR2 (germline): SQVTM, ANQGSEA. The V and J ends lost 6 bases and 7 bases, in that order; junction bases with no gene match: 4. The DNA for the CDR3 is TGCAGCGTAGTTGGACTAGCGGGAAATGAGCAGTTCTTC. It is translated as CSVVGLAGNEQFF.

The chain uses TRBV4-2 and TRBJ2-5; 8 bases are shared with TRBD2. CDR3 length equals 16 residues. The V and J ends lost 0 bases and 4 bases, in that order; junction bases with no gene match: 7. Germline values: CDR1 LGHNA, CDR2 YNFKEQ. CDR3 bases: TGTGCCAGCAGCCAAGATATAGGTGCGGGGGGAGAGACCCAGTACTTC. It specifies CASSQDIGAGGETQYF.

The chain combines TRBV19 with TRBJ2-5; TRBD2 agrees at 10 bases. The CDR3 spans 16 residues. The V gene end was trimmed by 5 bases and the J gene end by 5 bases; junction bases not matched to a gene: 11. Germline values: CDR1 LNHDA, CDR2 SQIVND (reference sequence). DNA of the CDR3: TGTGCCAGTAGTTCCCCCCCCCTAGCGGGAGTGGAGACCCAGTACTTC. Protein: CASSSPPLAGVETQYF.

Only one count was recorded for this clone. This chain connects TRBV24-1 to TRBJ2-1; 7 nucleotides line up with TRBD1. With V trimmed by 9 bases and J by 7 bases, 2 bases remained unmatched. Germline loops: CDR1 KGHDR, CDR2 SFDVKD. The CDR3 runs 11 residues. The CDR3 reads CATRQGNEQFF. For the CDR3, the DNA is TGTGCCACCCGACAGGGTAATGAGCAGTTCTTC.